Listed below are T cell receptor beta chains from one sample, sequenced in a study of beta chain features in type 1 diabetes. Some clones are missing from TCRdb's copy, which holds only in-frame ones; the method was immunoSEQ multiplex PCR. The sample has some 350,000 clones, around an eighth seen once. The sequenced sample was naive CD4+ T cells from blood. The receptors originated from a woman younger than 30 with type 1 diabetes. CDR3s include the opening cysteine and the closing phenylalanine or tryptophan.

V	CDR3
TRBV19	CASSLGNHRSNQPQHF
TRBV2	CASSEYSYGYTF
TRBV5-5	CASTFPRKGNTDTQYF
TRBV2	CASRSPGQAYEQYF
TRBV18	CASLLTAGTSGANEQFF
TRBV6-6	CASSYGGQVNQPQHF
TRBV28	CASSLSGAGGYTF
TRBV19	CASSTPGTETFYGYTF
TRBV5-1	CASTALAGVNEQYF
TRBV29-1	CSVGPGVRTEAFF
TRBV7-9	CASSLTSWGDTQYF
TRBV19	CASSLGTAEAFF
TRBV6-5	CASSLGLPTYEQYF
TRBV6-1	CASSVGEYYNEQFF
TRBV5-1	CASSLSGISTQYF
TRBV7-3	CASSLRGGQNYGYTF
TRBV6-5	CASSYSKTSGVNEQFF
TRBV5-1	CASSPPSGVETQYF
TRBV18	CASSRAGVSTRELFF
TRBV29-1	CSTKSGTPTDTQYF
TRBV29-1	CSVEDYSLGYGYTF
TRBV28	CASEGTGFSYEQYF
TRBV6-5	CASSYGGRSTDTQYF
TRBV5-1	CASSLEEGETQYF
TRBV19	CASSKATGGKKVNQPQHF
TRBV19	CASSPIGGTNYGYTF
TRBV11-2	CASSLGAGETQYF
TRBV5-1	CASSLDNLAYNEQFF
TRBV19	CASRSIQGGGPNNEQFF
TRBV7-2	CASKVQGTDTQYF
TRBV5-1	CASSLVAGIDYNEQFF
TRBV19	CASSISGLNTDTQYF
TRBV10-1	CASSAGTGITDTQYF
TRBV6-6	CASRTGTGGKNIQYF
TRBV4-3	CASSQDLRGQGNYGYTF
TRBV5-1	CASSFPSTTDTQYF
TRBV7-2	CASSQRTGGLDTQYF
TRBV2	CASSAKPRTDNEQFF
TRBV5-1	CASSLEGGRYGNEQFF
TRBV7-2	CASSLDLYLEQFF
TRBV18	CASSPRSINEEFF
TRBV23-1	CASSRRGGAGANVLTF
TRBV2	CASSGFRVEAFF
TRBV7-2	CASSAGQGRETQYF
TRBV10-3	CAISESRAGVDTQYF
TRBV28	CASSLGPLYEQFF
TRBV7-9	CASSYTQQGARGYTF
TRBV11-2	CASSLRHREETQYF
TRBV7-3	CASSLNPTGTYEQYF
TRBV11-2	CASSSGGDSNYGYTF
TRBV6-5	CASSYSRDSYKNIQYF
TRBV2	CASSPDRGYSNQPQHF
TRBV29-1	CSVEDSRDFIVFF
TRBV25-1	CASGQAGTDTQYF
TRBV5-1	CASSLGLPEQFF